The rows below give T cell receptor beta chains drawn from one sample of a study of blood T cell repertoires in COVID-19. Repertoires were generated with immunoSEQ multiplex PCR, while TCRdb's copy carries only in-frame clones and drops some. In the table there are 350,000 to 450,000 clones, around nine tenths of which are singletons. Sequencing used peripheral blood. These receptors were collected from a human donor in a cohort sampled during active COVID-19. Both conserved end residues are part of each CDR3. A D gene is named only where the DNA matches it firmly. Clone sizes are given selectively: once, few, many, or a class where the clone is expanded.

d_gene	abundance	v_gene	j_gene	CDR3aa	CDR3nt
TRBD1	-	TRBV7-9	TRBJ1-4	CATSQGETNEKLFF	TGTGCCACCTCCCAGGGGGAAACTAATGAAAAACTGTTTTTT
-	few	TRBV15	TRBJ1-4	CATSRGEKGRKLFF	TGTGCCACCAGCAGAGGGGAGAAGGGTAGAAAACTGTTTTTT
TRBD2	-	TRBV2	TRBJ2-7	CASSEAAGLVSEQYF	TGTGCCAGCAGTGAAGCGGCGGGACTAGTCAGCGAGCAGTACTTC
-	-	TRBV18	TRBJ1-2	CASSPGSGRNYGYTF	TGTGCCAGCTCACCGGGTTCAGGAAGAAACTATGGCTACACCTTC
TRBD2	-	TRBV6-6	TRBJ2-7	CASSYPRSGGAEEQYF	TGTGCCAGCAGTTACCCCAGGAGCGGGGGGGCCGAAGAGCAGTACTTC
TRBD2	-	TRBV5-1	TRBJ2-2	CASRPGASGAANTGELFF	TGCGCCAGCAGACCCGGTGCTAGCGGGGCCGCGAACACCGGGGAGCTGTTTTTT
TRBD1	once	TRBV5-6	TRBJ2-7	CASSVGQGWSYEQYF	TGTGCCAGCAGCGTTGGACAGGGGTGGTCCTACGAGCAGTACTTC
TRBD1	-	TRBV3-1/TRBV3-2	TRBJ2-5	CASSQDNRGFAETQYF	TGTGCCAGCAGCCAAGACAACAGGGGGTTCGCAGAGACCCAGTACTTC
-	-	TRBV29-1	TRBJ2-5	CSVDGGQETQYF	TGCAGCGTTGATGGGGGGCAAGAGACCCAGTACTTC
-	-	TRBV19	TRBJ1-1	CASSSPRTALNTEAFF	TGTGCCAGTAGTAGCCCAAGGACAGCTTTGAACACTGAAGCTTTCTTT
-	-	TRBV6-6	TRBJ2-3	CASSPTGGDTQYF	TGTGCCAGCAGTCCTACAGGCGGAGATACGCAGTATTTT
TRBD1	-	TRBV6-6	TRBJ2-7	CATRRGPYEQYF	TGTGCCACGCGCAGGGGGCCCTACGAGCAGTACTTC
-	once	TRBV24-1	TRBJ2-3	CATSDLRSVPGTSTDTQYF	TGTGCCACCAGTGATTTGAGGTCAGTGCCAGGGACAAGCACAGATACGCAGTATTTT
-	once	TRBV3-1/TRBV3-2	TRBJ2-7	CASSQDLGGTYEQYF	TGTGCCAGCAGCCAAGATTTGGGGGGTACCTACGAGCAGTACTTC
TRBD2	-	TRBV5-4	TRBJ2-3	CASSPASGGARDTQYF	TGTGCCAGCAGTCCCGCGAGCGGGGGGGCTAGAGATACGCAGTATTTT
-	-	TRBV27	TRBJ1-6	CASSLTVHNSPLHF	TGTGCCAGCAGTTTGACAGTTCATAATTCACCCCTCCACTTT
-	-	TRBV5-4	TRBJ2-5	CASAQEGAQETQYF	TGTGCCAGCGCCCAGGAGGGGGCACAGGAGACCCAGTACTTC
TRBD1	-	TRBV28	TRBJ1-1	CASSSKGQGGTEAFF	TGTGCCAGCAGTTCCAAGGGACAGGGAGGGACTGAAGCTTTCTTT
-	once	TRBV4-2	TRBJ2-5	CASSQGKTGEEGETQYF	TGTGCCAGCAGCCAAGGGAAAACGGGAGAGGAAGGAGAGACCCAGTACTTC
-	-	TRBV29-1	TRBJ1-4	CSVAGVGEKLFF	TGCAGCGTTGCCGGGGTGGGGGAAAAACTGTTTTTT
-	-	TRBV7-6	TRBJ1-1	CASSLVGGGVGTEAFF	TGTGCCAGCAGCTTAGTCGGGGGAGGAGTGGGCACTGAAGCTTTCTTT
TRBD1	-	TRBV6-4	TRBJ1-1	CASSKTGGETEAFF	TGTGCCAGCAGCAAGACAGGGGGAGAAACTGAAGCTTTCTTT
TRBD1	-	TRBV5-6	TRBJ1-2	CASSLPGGAYGYTF	TGTGCCAGCAGCTTGCCAGGGGGCGCCTATGGCTACACCTTC
TRBD1	-	TRBV29-1	TRBJ1-1	CSVRTGLNTEAFF	TGCAGCGTTCGGACAGGCTTGAACACTGAAGCTTTCTTT
TRBD2	-	TRBV9	TRBJ2-7	CASSARLAGRTYEQYF	TGTGCCAGCAGCGCGCGACTAGCGGGAAGAACCTACGAGCAGTACTTC
-	-	TRBV18	TRBJ1-2	CASSPSGLNYGYTF	TGTGCCAGCTCACCATCAGGCCTTAACTATGGCTACACCTTC
-	-	TRBV13	TRBJ1-5	CASSFSPWPDRYSNQPQHF	TGTGCCAGCAGCTTTTCCCCCTGGCCGGACAGATATAGCAATCAGCCCCAGCATTTT
-	-	TRBV7-9	TRBJ1-2	CASSFRQTANYGYTF	TGTGCCAGCAGCTTCCGCCAAACGGCTAACTATGGCTACACCTTC
-	-	TRBV13	TRBJ2-3	CASSPENLGTDTQYF	TGTGCCAGCAGCCCGGAGAACCTAGGCACAGATACGCAGTATTTT
-	-	TRBV6-6	TRBJ1-2	CASSYEGVGYGYTF	TGTGCCAGCAGTTACGAAGGGGTTGGCTATGGCTACACCTTC
-	-	TRBV2	TRBJ2-5	CASKPELWEETQYF	TGTGCCAGCAAGCCCGAACTTTGGGAGGAGACCCAGTACTTC
-	-	TRBV19	TRBJ2-4	CATDEGRGAKNIQYF	TGTGCCACAGATGAGGGCCGCGGGGCCAAAAACATTCAGTACTTC
TRBD1	-	TRBV9	TRBJ2-5	CASSVDPGTARVQETQYF	TGTGCCAGCAGCGTAGATCCGGGGACAGCCCGAGTCCAAGAGACCCAGTACTTC
TRBD1	once	TRBV4-2	TRBJ1-2	CASSPGQGIGYTF	TGTGCCAGCAGCCCGGGACAGGGGATCGGCTACACCTTC
TRBD2	-	TRBV24-1	TRBJ2-3	CATSETSGTDTQYF	TGTGCCACCAGTGAAACTAGCGGAACAGATACGCAGTATTTT
TRBD1	-	TRBV28	TRBJ1-2	CASSLTGDGYTF	TGTGCCAGCAGTCTGACAGGGGACGGCTACACCTTC
TRBD2	-	TRBV6-4	TRBJ2-3	CASSAQRGGPTDTQYF	TGTGCCAGCAGTGCCCAGCGGGGGGGCCCCACAGATACGCAGTATTTT
-	-	TRBV5-1	TRBJ1-2	CASSYIVDYGYTF	TGCGCCAGCAGTTATATTGTTGACTATGGCTACACCTTC
-	-	TRBV24-1	TRBJ2-1	CATSGTDPPHEQFF	TGTGCCACCAGTGGGACAGATCCCCCCCATGAGCAGTTCTTC
TRBD1	few	TRBV5-6	TRBJ1-2	CASSLTGGDGYTF	TGTGCCAGCAGCTTGACAGGGGGCGATGGCTACACCTTC
TRBD2	-	TRBV9	TRBJ2-1	CASSETSGGYNEQFF	TGTGCCAGCAGCGAGACTAGCGGTGGATACAATGAGCAGTTCTTC
-	-	TRBV19	TRBJ2-7	CASSIAGSGDYEQYF	TGTGCCAGTAGTATCGCAGGGTCTGGTGATTACGAGCAGTACTTC
-	once	TRBV27	TRBJ1-1	CASSLAQGAEAFF	TGTGCCAGCAGTTTGGCACAGGGAGCCGAAGCTTTCTTT